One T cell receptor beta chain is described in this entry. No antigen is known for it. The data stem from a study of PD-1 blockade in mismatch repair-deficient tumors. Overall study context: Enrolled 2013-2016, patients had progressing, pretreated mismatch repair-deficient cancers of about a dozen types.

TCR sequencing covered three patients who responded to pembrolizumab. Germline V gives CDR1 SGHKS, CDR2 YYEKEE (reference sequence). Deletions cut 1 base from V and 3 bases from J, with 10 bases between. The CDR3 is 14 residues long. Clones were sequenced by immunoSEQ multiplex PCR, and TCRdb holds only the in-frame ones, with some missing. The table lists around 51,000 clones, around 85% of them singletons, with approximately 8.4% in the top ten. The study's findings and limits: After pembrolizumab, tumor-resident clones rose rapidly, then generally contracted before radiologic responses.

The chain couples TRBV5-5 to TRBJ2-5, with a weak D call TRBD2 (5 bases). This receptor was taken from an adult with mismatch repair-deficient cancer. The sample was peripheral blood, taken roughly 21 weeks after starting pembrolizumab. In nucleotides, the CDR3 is TGTGCCAGCAGCTTGCCCGAGACTAAAGAGACCCAGTACTTC. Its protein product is CASSLPETKETQYF.